What follows are 26 T cell receptor beta chains derived from one specimen sequenced in a study of cytomegalovirus exposure and HLA in healthy donors. PCR involved 60 Vbeta and 13 Jbeta primers. TCRdb keeps only in-frame clones here, not all; method: immunoSEQ multiplex PCR. The data contain about 78,000 clones, 80% of them singletons. The sample comprised PBMCs. The receptors shown here come from a man in his forties or fifties in good health and CMV-seropositive.

About this clone: The junction differs from germline at one of its ends, possibly a read error. The chain uses TRBV2 and TRBJ2-4, with a weak D call TRBD1 (6 bases). The CDR3 length is 15 residues. Germline V gene data show CDR1 as SNHLY and CDR2 as FYNNEI. The CDR3 bases are TGTGCCAGCAGTGGGACAGTGATAGCTTCAAACAGTCAGTACTTC. Its protein product is CASSGTVIASNSQYF. The full variable domain, with the rest looked up from reference TRBV2 and TRBJ2-4, is EPEVTQTPSHQVTQMGQEVILRCVPISNHLYFYWYRQILGQKVEFLVSFYNNEISEKSEIFDDQFSVERPDGSNFTLKIRSTKLEDSAMYFCASSGTVIASNSQYFGAGTRLSVL.

J is TRBJ2-7 and V is TRBV27; the match to TRBD1 covers 9 bases. The V gene's germline CDR1 is MNHEY and CDR2 SMNVEV (reference sequence). V shed 3 bases and J 3 bases; nucleotides not matched to a gene: 3. This CDR3 has 14 residues. The CDR3 sequence is CASSFKTGGYEQYF. The CDR3, as DNA: TGTGCCAGCAGTTTTAAGACAGGGGGCTACGAGCAGTACTTC.

This clone was detected only a few times. The chain couples TRBV11-2 to TRBJ2-1; 7 bases line up with TRBD1. Germline V gene sequence: CDR1 SGHAT, CDR2 FQNNGV. Trimming at V came to 1 base and at J to 7 bases, leaving 4 bases not matched to a gene. The CDR3 extends over 14 amino acids. The CDR3 here is CASSLGQGWNEQFF. CDR3 coding DNA: TGTGCCAGCAGCTTAGGACAGGGTTGGAATGAGCAGTTCTTC.

J is TRBJ2-5 and V is TRBV9; D might be TRBD2 (5 bases). With 1 base removed from V and 1 base from J, the gap between germline ends came to 5 bases. Germline V gene sequence: CDR1 SGDLS, CDR2 YYNGEE. The CDR3 loop spans 13 amino acids. This CDR3 reads CASSVSGQETQYF. The CDR3 DNA is TGTGCCAGCAGCGTAAGCGGCCAAGAGACCCAGTACTTC.

The J gene is TRBJ2-1, the V gene TRBV2; D unclear. Trimming took 1 base from V and 9 from J, leaving 13 bases between them. This CDR3 is built from 14 residues. CDR1 is SNHLY, CDR2 FYNNEI, per germline. The CDR3 DNA reads as TGTGCCAGCAGTGAAGTACTCGAGGTTGCTGAGCAGTTCTTC. This sequence encodes CASSEVLEVAEQFF.

This clone was detected only once. V gene TRBV5-4 combines with J gene TRBJ2-7; TRBD1 matches 9 bases. The CDR3 extends over 15 amino acids. V lost 5 bases to trimming and J lost 3 bases; unmatched junction nucleotides: 9. The germline gives CDR1 SGHNT, CDR2 YYREEE (reference sequence). CDR3 nucleotide sequence: TGTGCCAGCAGTCTTGACAGGGGGATCTTCTACGAGCAGTACTTC. Translating it yields CASSLDRGIFYEQYF.

The chain combines TRBV7-3 with TRBJ2-2; 12 bases agree with TRBD2. Germline assignment: CDR1 SGHTA and CDR2 FQGTGA. The CDR3 covers 15 residues. The ends lost 5 bases at V and 7 bases at J; junction bases unmatched: 5. This CDR3 reads CASSATSGSSGELFF. The CDR3 DNA reads TGTGCCAGCAGCGCGACTAGCGGGAGTAGCGGGGAGCTGTTTTTT.

The chain uses TRBV7-9 and TRBJ1-6; 8 nucleotides agree with TRBD1. CDR3 size: 15 residues. V was clipped by 4 bases and J by 10 bases; unmatched bases: 9. The germline gives CDR1 SEHNR, CDR2 FQNEAQ (reference sequence). The CDR3 DNA sequence: TGTGCCAGCAGCTCCGGGACAGGAGGAAGGTCACCCCTCCACTTT. Translated: CASSSGTGGRSPLHF.

The chain carries TRBV5-1 and TRBJ1-1; TRBD1 matches at 7 bases. Germline-derived CDR1 and CDR2 are SGHRS and YFSETQ. The junction had 3 bases not matched to a gene; V was cut back by 2 bases and J by 5 bases. This CDR3 has 13 amino acids. This chain's CDR3 is CASSFTGVTEAFF. The CDR3 DNA reads TGCGCCAGCAGCTTCACAGGGGTAACTGAAGCTTTCTTT.

This chain links TRBV5-1 with TRBJ2-3; TRBD1 might be the D (6 bases). Per germline, CDR1 SGHRS and CDR2 YFSETQ. V lost 5 bases and J lost 0, with 7 bases in between. The CDR3 has 13 amino acids. The CDR3 loop is CASRTGSTDTQYF. The CDR3 DNA is TGCGCCAGCAGGACAGGCAGCACAGATACGCAGTATTTT. Looking up the rest from reference TRBV5-1 and TRBJ2-3 gives the full variable domain: KAGVTQTPRYLIKTRGQQVTLSCSPISGHRSVSWYQQTPGQGLQFLFEYFSETQRNKGNFPGRFSGRQFSNSRSEMNVSTLELGDSALYLCASRTGSTDTQYFGPGTRLTVL.

The rearrangement uses TRBV29-1 and TRBJ1-2, with D tentatively TRBD1 (5 bases). CDR1 is SQVTM, CDR2 ANQGSEA, per germline. V was clipped by 2 bases and J by 0 bases, with 16 bases between them. CDR3 length: 16 residues. The DNA of the CDR3 is TGCAGCGTTGAATTTGGGGGGACGAAAACTAACTATGGCTACACCTTC. Its protein product is CSVEFGGTKTNYGYTF.

V is TRBV5-1 and J is TRBJ1-4; 9 nucleotides match TRBD1. The CDR3 runs to 15 residues. With V trimmed by 4 bases and J by 5 bases, 6 bases remained unmatched. Germline CDR1 reads SGHRS; CDR2 reads YFSETQ. CDR3 sequence: CASSRGGQGNEKLFF. In DNA, the CDR3 is TGCGCCAGCAGCCGGGGGGGACAGGGCAATGAAAAACTGTTTTTT.

This clone was recorded only once. J is TRBJ2-5 and V is TRBV4-1, with D possibly being TRBD1 (5 bases). Near its end, the DNA agrees better with TRBJ2-7, so the J call may be wrong. CDR1 and CDR2 (germline): MGHRA, YSYEKL. This CDR3 comprises 19 residues. In DNA form, the CDR3 reads TGCGCCAGCAGCCAAGCCCGTCCAAACCTTTACAGGCTCCCCTACGAGCAGTACTTC. It yields the protein CASSQARPNLYRLPYEQYF.

This clone was detected only once. CDR3 in amino acids: CASKYSEKLFF. CDR3 coding DNA: TGTGCCAGCAAATATTCCGAAAAACTGTTTTTT. The chain recombines TRBV2 with TRBJ1-4; D remains unclear. The CDR3 totals 11 residues. V lost 7 bases, J lost 8 bases, and 8 bases lay in between. Germline CDR1 is SNHLY and CDR2 is FYNNEI.

The gene calls are TRBV28 and TRBJ1-1; 7 nucleotides align to TRBD1. The CDR3 has 15 amino acids. From germline, CDR1 is MDHEN and CDR2 SYDVKM. J lost 1 base, V lost 7 bases, and 9 bases had no gene match. CDR3 protein: CASILMRTGNTEAFF. The CDR3, as DNA: TGTGCCAGCATCCTAATGAGGACAGGGAACACTGAAGCTTTCTTT.

The CDR3 nucleotides read TGCGCCAGCAGCCGGGACAGTAATTCACCCCTCCACTTT. It codes for CASSRDSNSPLHF. The chain couples TRBV10-1 to TRBJ1-6; 7 positions match TRBD1. This CDR3 is built from 13 residues. With V trimmed by 6 bases and J by 6 bases, 2 bases remained unmatched. Germline-derived CDR1 and CDR2 are WNHNN and SYGVQD (reference sequence).

In its sample, this clone was seen a few times. This sequence joins TRBV9 and TRBJ2-1; 11 bases match TRBD2. Germline CDR1 and CDR2: SGDLS and YYNGEE. The V and J ends lost 0 bases and 7 bases, in that order; junction bases with no gene match: 6. The length of the CDR3 is 16 residues. CDR3 DNA: TGTGCCAGCAGCGTAGTCCCTAGCGGGAGGTTAAATGAGCAGTTCTTC. The encoded protein is CASSVVPSGRLNEQFF.

The chain recombines TRBV7-2 with TRBJ2-2; 15 positions agree with TRBD2. CDR1 and CDR2 from the germline V gene are SGHTA and FQGNSA. CDR3 length equals 16 residues. The trim removed 6 bases at V and 6 bases at J, leaving 5 bases unmatched. CDR3 nucleotides: TGTGCCAGCAGATTCGGACTAGCGGGAGGGGCCGGGGAGCTGTTTTTT. It specifies CASRFGLAGGAGELFF.

The chain combines TRBV7-9 with TRBJ2-1; 11 positions agree with TRBD2. Germline V gene data show CDR1 as SEHNR and CDR2 as FQNEAQ (reference sequence). This CDR3 comprises 15 residues. Losses at the gene ends were 4 bases for V and 5 bases for J; bases not matched to a gene: 4. The CDR3 loop is CASSSQTSGDNEQFF. The DNA for the CDR3 is TGTGCCAGCAGCTCGCAGACTAGCGGGGACAATGAGCAGTTCTTC.

This clone was seen once. V is TRBV30 and J is TRBJ1-3; 8 bases match TRBD1. Germline trimming cut 3 bases from V and 3 bases from J; bases unmatched to any gene: 10. The CDR3 loop spans 16 amino acids. CDR1 GTSNPN and CDR2 SVGIG come from the germline V gene (reference sequence). The CDR3 region has the DNA TGTGCCTGGAGCTGGGAAGCAGGGGGCAATGGAAACACCATATATTTT. As protein: CAWSWEAGGNGNTIYF. Combining the CDR3 with reference TRBV30 and TRBJ1-3 gives the whole variable domain SQTIHQWPATLVQPVGSPLSLECTVEGTSNPNLYWYRQAAGRGLQLLFYSVGIGQISSEVPQNLSASRPQDRQFILSSKKLLLSDSGFYLCAWSWEAGGNGNTIYFGEGSWLTVV.

The rearrangement joins TRBV27 to TRBJ2-3, with TRBD2 matching 9 bases. The CDR3 covers 15 residues. V lost 6 bases to trimming and J lost 6 bases; unmatched junction nucleotides: 10. Germline lookup yields CDR1 MNHEY and CDR2 SMNVEV (reference sequence). In nucleotides, the CDR3 is TGTGCCAGCAGGGATCCTGCGGGAGGGGTTGATACGCAGTATTTT. Its protein is CASRDPAGGVDTQYF.

J is TRBJ1-5 and V is TRBV6-1, with 10 bases matching TRBD1. This CDR3 contains 15 residues. V dropped 6 bases and J dropped 8; count of bases not matched to a gene: 10. Per germline, CDR1 MNHNS and CDR2 SASEGT. The CDR3 region is CASRSTTGGSEPQHF. CDR3 nucleotides: TGTGCCAGCAGGTCAACGACAGGGGGCTCGGAGCCCCAGCATTTT.

The V and J genes are TRBV5-1 and TRBJ1-4, with 7 bases identical to TRBD1. Per germline, CDR1 SGHRS and CDR2 YFSETQ. V shed 6 bases and J 4 bases; nucleotides not matched to a gene: 6. The CDR3 has 14 residues. The CDR3 loop is CASTSGTVNEKLFF. CDR3 nucleotides: TGCGCCAGCACCTCCGGGACAGTTAATGAAAAACTGTTTTTT. Variable domain in full (rest from reference TRBV5-1 and TRBJ1-4): KAGVTQTPRYLIKTRGQQVTLSCSPISGHRSVSWYQQTPGQGLQFLFEYFSETQRNKGNFPGRFSGRQFSNSRSEMNVSTLELGDSALYLCASTSGTVNEKLFFGSGTQLSVL.

The gene calls are TRBV19 and TRBJ2-5; 12 nucleotides line up with TRBD2. Germline CDR1 reads LNHDA; CDR2 reads SQIVND (reference sequence). The CDR3 sequence is 16 residues long. The V segment lost 4 bases and the J segment 5 bases; nucleotides outside the gene matches: 8. The CDR3 region is CASSRQGLAGGETQYF. The CDR3 coding sequence is TGTGCCAGTAGTAGACAGGGACTAGCGGGCGGGGAGACCCAGTACTTC.

The V gene is TRBV11-3, the J gene TRBJ2-5; 9 bases are a match to TRBD2. This CDR3 is 15 amino acids long. V lost 5 bases, J lost 5 bases, and 9 bases stayed unmatched. Germline V lookup: CDR1 SGHNT, CDR2 YENEEA. The CDR3 spells CASSNGPSGIETQYF. In DNA, the CDR3 is TGTGCCAGCAGCAATGGCCCTAGCGGGATTGAGACCCAGTACTTC.

The chain has TRBV19 and TRBJ2-5; 7 bases agree with TRBD1. CDR3 length equals 14 residues. V was pared by 4 bases and J by 3 bases, with 5 bases of the junction left unmatched. Germline V gene lookup returns CDR1 LNHDA and CDR2 SQIVND (reference sequence). CDR3 coding DNA: TGTGCCAGTAGTAAATCCGGGACAGAAGAGACCCAGTACTTC. Its translation is CASSKSGTEETQYF.